This T cell receptor (beta chain) was sequenced in a study of blood T cell repertoires in COVID-19. As for the study in general: Sites across the United States, Italy and Spain contributed samples from acute and convalescent COVID-19.

In the study's own analysis: How many nucleated cells were present was estimated from reference gene primer amplification. The assay was immunoSEQ multiplex PCR, and TCRdb's table has in-frame clones only and misses some. That table supplies the V and J calls and clone size; D and trimming were determined from the DNA. Among 85,000 to 120,000 clones listed, 80% to 95% were seen once. Trimming removed 1 base from V and 3 bases from J, with 10 bases in between. This CDR3 region has 15 residues. From germline, CDR1 is SGHAT and CDR2 FQNNGV. The V and J genes are TRBV11-2 and TRBJ1-5; perhaps TRBD1 as D (5 bases). The material sequenced was peripheral blood. The source of this sequence is a woman aged 50 to 65 with COVID-19, enrolled during active disease. The CDR3 DNA follows: TGTGCCAGCAGCTTAGGGCAGGGCCCCAATCAGCCCCAGCATTTT. Protein: CASSLGQGPNQPQHF.